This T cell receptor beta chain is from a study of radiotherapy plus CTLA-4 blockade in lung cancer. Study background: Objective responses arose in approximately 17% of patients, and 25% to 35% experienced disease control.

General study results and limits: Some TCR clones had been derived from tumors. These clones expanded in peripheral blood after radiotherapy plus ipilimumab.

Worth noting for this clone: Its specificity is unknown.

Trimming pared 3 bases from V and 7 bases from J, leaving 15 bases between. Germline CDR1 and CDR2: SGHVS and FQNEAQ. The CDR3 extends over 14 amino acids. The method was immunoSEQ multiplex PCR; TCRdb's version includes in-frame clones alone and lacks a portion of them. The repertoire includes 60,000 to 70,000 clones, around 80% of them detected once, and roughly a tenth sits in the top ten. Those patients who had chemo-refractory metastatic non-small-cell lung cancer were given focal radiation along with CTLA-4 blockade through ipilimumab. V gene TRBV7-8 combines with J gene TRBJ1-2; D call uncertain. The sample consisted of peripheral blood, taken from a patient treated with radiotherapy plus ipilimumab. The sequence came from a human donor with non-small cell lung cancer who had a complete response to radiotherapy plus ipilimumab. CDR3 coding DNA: TGTGCCAGCAGCTTTTTTTTGAAGGCCAGTGGCTACACCTTC. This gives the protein CASSFFLKASGYTF.